The present entry profiles one T cell receptor (beta chain) with its context. The CDR3 runs to 13 residues. Trimming shortened V by 4 bases and J by 6 bases, and 10 bases separated the two germline ends. Looked up from germline, CDR1 is KGHSY and CDR2 is FQNENV. The data derive from a study of OX40 agonist ivuxolimab in advanced cancers. Profiling relied on immunoSEQ multiplex PCR, and the TCRdb table lists in-frame clones only, not all of them. This sample has roughly 67,000 clones, with roughly 84% found just once. This sequence joins TRBV16 and TRBJ1-5, with a weak D call TRBD1 (6 bases). The sequencing here drew on CD4+ or CD8+ T cells sorted from blood, taken in a trial of the OX40 agonist ivuxolimab. This clonotype originated in an adult with an advanced solid tumor such as melanoma, head and neck, liver or kidney cancer. CDR3: CASSLQGRQPQHF. The CDR3, as DNA: TGTGCCAGCAGCCTACAGGGACGTCAGCCCCAGCATTTT.